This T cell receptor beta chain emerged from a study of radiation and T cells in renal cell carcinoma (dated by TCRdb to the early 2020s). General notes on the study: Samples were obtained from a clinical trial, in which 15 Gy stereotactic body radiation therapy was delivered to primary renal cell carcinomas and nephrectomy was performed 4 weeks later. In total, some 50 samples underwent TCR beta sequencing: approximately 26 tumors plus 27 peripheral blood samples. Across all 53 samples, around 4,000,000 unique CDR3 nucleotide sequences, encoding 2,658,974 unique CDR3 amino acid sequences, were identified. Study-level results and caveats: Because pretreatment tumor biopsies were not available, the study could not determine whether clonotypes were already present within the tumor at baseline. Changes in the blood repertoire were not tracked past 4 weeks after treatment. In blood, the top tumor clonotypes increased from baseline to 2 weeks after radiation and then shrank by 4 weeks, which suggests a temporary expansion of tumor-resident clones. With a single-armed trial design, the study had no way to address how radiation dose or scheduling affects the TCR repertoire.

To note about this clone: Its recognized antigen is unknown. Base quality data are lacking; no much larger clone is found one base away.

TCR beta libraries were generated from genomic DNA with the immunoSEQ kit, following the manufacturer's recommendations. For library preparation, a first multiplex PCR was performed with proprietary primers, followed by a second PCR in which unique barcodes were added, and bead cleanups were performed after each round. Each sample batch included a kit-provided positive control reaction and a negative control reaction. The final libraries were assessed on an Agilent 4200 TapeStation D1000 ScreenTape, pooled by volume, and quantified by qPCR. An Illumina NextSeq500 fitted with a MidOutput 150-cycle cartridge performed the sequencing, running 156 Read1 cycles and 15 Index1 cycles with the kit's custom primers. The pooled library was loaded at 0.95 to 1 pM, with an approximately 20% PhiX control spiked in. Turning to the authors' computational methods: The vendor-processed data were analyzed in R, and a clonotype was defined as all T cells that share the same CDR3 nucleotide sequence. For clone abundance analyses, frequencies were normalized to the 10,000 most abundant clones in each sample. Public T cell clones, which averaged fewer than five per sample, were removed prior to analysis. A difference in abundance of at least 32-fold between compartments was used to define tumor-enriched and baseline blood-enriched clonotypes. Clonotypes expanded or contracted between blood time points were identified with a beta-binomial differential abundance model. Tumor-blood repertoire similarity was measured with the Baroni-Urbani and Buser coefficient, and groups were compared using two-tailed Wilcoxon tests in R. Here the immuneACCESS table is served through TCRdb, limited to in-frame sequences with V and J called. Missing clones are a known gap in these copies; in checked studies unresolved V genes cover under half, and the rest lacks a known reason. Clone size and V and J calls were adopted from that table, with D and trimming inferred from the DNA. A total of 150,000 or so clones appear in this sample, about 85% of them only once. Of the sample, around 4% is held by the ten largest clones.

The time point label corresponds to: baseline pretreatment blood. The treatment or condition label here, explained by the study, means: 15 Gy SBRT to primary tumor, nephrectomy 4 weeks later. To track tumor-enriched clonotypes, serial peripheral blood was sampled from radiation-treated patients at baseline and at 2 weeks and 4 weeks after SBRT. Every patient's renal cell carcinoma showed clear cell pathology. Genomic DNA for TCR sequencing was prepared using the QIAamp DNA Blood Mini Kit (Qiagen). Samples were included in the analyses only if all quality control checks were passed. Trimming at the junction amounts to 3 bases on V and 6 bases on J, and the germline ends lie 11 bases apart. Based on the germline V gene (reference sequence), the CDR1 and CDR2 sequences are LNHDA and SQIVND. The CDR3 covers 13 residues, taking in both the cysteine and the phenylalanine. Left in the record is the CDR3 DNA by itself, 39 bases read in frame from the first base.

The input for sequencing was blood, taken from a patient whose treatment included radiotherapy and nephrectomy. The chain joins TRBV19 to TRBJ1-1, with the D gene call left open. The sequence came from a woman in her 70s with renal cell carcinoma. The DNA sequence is TGTGCCAGTAGTATTGAGGGTCGGGCTGAAGCTTTCTTT. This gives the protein CASSIEGRAEAFF.